The subject of this entry is one T cell receptor beta chain. How the authors handled the data: Amplification from reference gene primers served as the basis for estimated nucleated cell counts. Sequenced by immunoSEQ multiplex PCR; TCRdb stores in-frame clones only, minus some. The DNA was the basis for D and trimming; V, J and clone size are from that table. The table lists 150,000 or so clones, about nine tenths of them singletons. The source of the sample is a study of blood T cell repertoires in COVID-19. Study as a whole: Acute and convalescent COVID-19 specimens originated in the United States, Italy and Spain. T cells, B-cell-depleted T cells, or PBMCs provided the cDNA or gDNA that served as material.

The CDR3 extends over 17 amino acids. Trimming removed 5 bases at V and 0 bases at J, with 14 bases between. Germline V gives CDR1 SGHAT, CDR2 FQNNGV. The receptor comes from a human donor in a cohort sampled during active COVID-19. V is TRBV11-2 and J is TRBJ1-6; the D is unclear. Sequencing was done on a sample of peripheral blood. CDR3 residues: CASSPRPRGSYNSPLHF. The CDR3 DNA sequence: TGTGCCAGCAGCCCAAGGCCCCGGGGCTCCTATAATTCACCCCTCCACTTT.